These 2 T cell receptor beta chains originate from one sample sequenced in a study of siplizumab effects on memory and regulatory T cells. Produced via immunoSEQ multiplex PCR; TCRdb's table is partial and in-frame only. The repertoire holds some 65,000 clones, with approximately 88% as singletons. What was sequenced was Tregs sorted from blood. The receptors come from a human donor in good health.

The V and J genes are TRBV12-5 and TRBJ1-2; TRBD1 is a possible D gene (6 bases). Per the germline V gene, CDR1 is LGHNT and CDR2 is FRNRAP. The CDR3 contains 17 residues. V lost 0 bases, J lost 1 base, and 15 bases lay in between. The DNA for the CDR3 is TGTGCTAGTGGTTTGGTAAAGGGTCAGGGGCGTAACTATGGCTACACCTTC. Amino acid sequence: CASGLVKGQGRNYGYTF. The complete variable domain, with remaining parts taken from reference TRBV12-5 and TRBJ1-2, reads DARVTQTPRHKVTEMGQEVTMRCQPILGHNTVFWYRQTMMQGLELLAYFRNRAPLDDSGMPKDRFSAEMPDATLATLKIQPSEPRDSAVYFCASGLVKGQGRNYGYTFGSGTRLTVV.

This chain joins TRBV2 and TRBJ2-2, with 9 bases that match TRBD2. CDR1 is SNHLY, CDR2 FYNNEI, per germline. The junction had 4 bases not matched to a gene; V was cut back by 4 bases and J by 4 bases. The length of the CDR3 is 15 residues. In nucleotides, the CDR3 is TGTGCCAGCAGTGTTAGCGGGAGTTTCACCGGGGAGCTGTTTTTT. Translation: CASSVSGSFTGELFF.